The clone carrying this T cell receptor beta chain came up a few times. Antigen: not known. Among the donors, all were healthy bone marrow donors. The data stem from a study of cytomegalovirus exposure and HLA in healthy donors. The study, taken as a whole, reports: Published work reported that the classifier diagnosed cytomegalovirus status with high specificity and sensitivity.

The primer mix had 60 Vbeta and 13 Jbeta primers. Generated by immunoSEQ multiplex PCR, the TCRdb table keeps only in-frame clones and is missing some. Of about 160,000 clones in the sample, 81% were seen once. Germline V gene sequence: CDR1 SEHNR, CDR2 FQNEAQ (reference sequence). The CDR3 has 14 residues. V shed 2 bases, J shed 5 bases, and the junction held 4 bases outside the gene matches. Sequenced material: PBMCs. The chain has TRBV7-9 and TRBJ2-3; 7 nucleotides align to TRBD1. The origin of this receptor is a woman aged 50 to 60 in good health and CMV-seronegative. CDR3 protein: CASSLLPGGDTQYF. The CDR3 nucleotides read TGTGCCAGCAGCTTACTCCCAGGGGGAGATACGCAGTATTTT.